The 14 T cell receptor beta chains listed next were all sequenced from one sample in a study of T-cell reconstitution after alpha-beta-depleted transplantation in children. For TCRbeta, the library was prepared with unique molecular identifiers. TCRdb re-called the PCR reads with MiXCR, one entry per CDR3 protein. The sample yields fewer than 200,000 distinct CDR3 sequences, about 6.4% seen once. The sample in question was PBMCs from the stem cell graft donor, obtained from the stem cell graft. Source of these receptors: a human donor who donated a stem cell graft to a child with Wiskott-Aldrich syndrome.

This clonotype has a count of ten or more. This sequence joins TRBV5-1 and TRBJ2-6, with 7 positions matching TRBD1. The junction had 8 bases not matched to a gene; V was cut back by 4 bases and J by 4 bases. The CDR3 covers 16 residues. The germline CDR1 and CDR2 sequences are SGHRS and YFSETQ. CDR3 sequence reads: CASSQKTGSGANVLTF. CDR3 bases: TGCGCCAGCAGCCAGAAGACAGGGTCCGGGGCCAACGTCCTGACTTTC.

This clonotype has a count of ten or more. This chain links TRBV6-5 with TRBJ2-5, with D perhaps TRBD2 (6 bases). CDR1 and CDR2 (germline): MNHEY, SVGAGI. Trimming left V 7 bases short and J 4 bases short, with 19 bases between. The CDR3 extends over 15 amino acids. The CDR3 DNA reads as TGTGCCAGCAAGTTACCCTTCGGGGGAGGAGAGACCCAGTACTTC. Encoded protein: CASKLPFGGGETQYF.

This clonotype was seen many times. V usage is TRBV19 and J usage is TRBJ2-7, with no clear D. The CDR3 totals 13 residues. V shed 5 bases and J shed 1 base, with 9 bases lying between them. Germline V gene data show CDR1 as LNHDA and CDR2 as SQIVND (reference sequence). CDR3 in DNA: TGTGCCAGTAGTCCGCGGCCATCCTACGAGCAGTACTTC. Its translation: CASSPRPSYEQYF.

The V gene is TRBV2, the J gene TRBJ2-3; D is unresolved. This CDR3 has 14 amino acids. From germline, CDR1 is SNHLY and CDR2 FYNNEI. Trimming took 5 bases from V and 0 from J, leaving 9 bases between them. The CDR3 bases are TGTGCCAGCAGTTTCGGAATTAGCACAGATACGCAGTATTTT. Its protein is CASSFGISTDTQYF.

This clonotype was counted a few times. The rearrangement uses TRBV9 and TRBJ2-7, with D possibly being TRBD1 (6 bases). Germline V gene sequence: CDR1 SGDLS, CDR2 YYNGEE. The V end lost 0 bases, the J end lost 1 base, and 11 bases lay between the germline ends. The CDR3 spans 15 residues. CDR3 loop: CASSVDPDRSYEQYF. The DNA for the CDR3 is TGTGCCAGCAGCGTAGACCCTGACAGGTCCTACGAGCAGTACTTC.

Ten or more counts support this clonotype. CDR3 in DNA: TGTGCCAGCAGCCGAGGGACTAGTATGCAGACCCAGTACTTC. This translates into CASSRGTSMQTQYF. J is TRBJ2-5 and V is TRBV7-2; 8 nucleotides agree with TRBD2. This CDR3 is 14 amino acids long. Germline V gene data show CDR1 as SGHTA and CDR2 as FQGNSA. V was pared by 5 bases and J by 6 bases, with 8 bases of the junction left unmatched.

Ten or more counts support this clonotype. The chain recombines TRBV6-6 with TRBJ2-7; 11 bases line up with TRBD1. The CDR3 is 12 residues long. CDR1 is MNHNY, CDR2 SVGAGI, per germline (reference sequence). The CDR3 sequence is CASRLGQGALLV. The CDR3 nucleotides are TGTGCCAGCAGATTAGGACAGGGGGCGCTTCTGGTC.

The rearrangement joins TRBV30 to TRBJ1-5; D remains ambiguous. From germline, CDR1 is GTSNPN and CDR2 SVGIG (reference sequence). This CDR3 contains 13 residues. V was trimmed by 0 bases and J by 6 bases, leaving 9 bases between them. The DNA for the CDR3 is TGTGCCTGGAGTGTATGGCAGTCTCAGCCCCAGCATTTT. It encodes CAWSVWQSQPQHF.

This clonotype was counted ten times or more. This chain connects TRBV12-3 or TRBV12-4 to TRBJ2-3; TRBD1 aligns across 8 bases. Trimming at V came to 6 bases and at J to 6 bases, leaving 5 bases not matched to a gene. CDR3 length: 13 amino acids. CDR3 region: CASRQGAQDTQYF. CDR3 coding DNA: TGTGCCAGCAGGCAGGGGGCGCAGGATACGCAGTATTTT.

The table lists this clonotype with a few counts. The V gene is TRBV5-1, the J gene TRBJ1-4; D gene uncertain. The V and J ends lost 3 bases and 0 bases respectively, with 12 bases between them. CDR3 length: 16 amino acids. The germline gives CDR1 SGHRS, CDR2 YFSETQ. The CDR3 here is CASSSRREPTNEKLFF. CDR3 DNA: TGCGCCAGCAGCTCGCGGAGAGAGCCAACTAATGAAAAACTGTTTTTT.

This clonotype appeared many times. The V gene is TRBV3-1, the J gene TRBJ2-7, with D perhaps TRBD1 (6 bases). The CDR3 loop spans 15 amino acids. With 3 bases removed from V and 0 bases from J, the gap between germline ends came to 12 bases. CDR1 is LGHDT and CDR2 is YNNKEL in the germline V gene (reference sequence). In DNA, the CDR3 is TGTGCCAGCAGCCACAGACAGGATCTCTCCTACGAGCAGTACTTC. Translating it yields CASSHRQDLSYEQYF.

This clonotype was seen many times. The chain has TRBV18 and TRBJ1-4; D unresolved. The CDR3 is 14 residues long. Germline assignment: CDR1 KGHSH and CDR2 LQKENI. V lost 5 bases to trimming and J lost 5 bases, with 12 bases between them. This chain's CDR3 is CASSKSRDNEKLFF. The CDR3 DNA is TGTGCCAGCTCAAAGTCCCGAGACAATGAAAAACTGTTTTTT.

This clonotype was observed many times. This chain connects TRBV12-3 or TRBV12-4 to TRBJ2-1; tentatively, D is TRBD1 (6 bases). V was cut by 8 bases and J by 5 bases, with 19 bases left in between. This CDR3 has 15 amino acids. The CDR3 is CASGEKGDHHNEQFF. The DNA of the CDR3 is TGTGCCAGCGGGGAGAAGGGGGACCACCACAATGAGCAGTTCTTC.

This clonotype was counted many times. This rearrangement joins TRBV12-3 or TRBV12-4 to TRBJ2-4; 9 nucleotides match TRBD1. This CDR3 spans 14 amino acids. V shed 3 bases, J shed 9 bases, and the junction held 6 bases outside the gene matches. The CDR3 region is CASSFTGGATIQYF. CDR3 DNA sequence: TGTGCCAGCAGTTTTACAGGGGGCGCAACCATTCAGTACTTC.